This T cell receptor (beta chain) appears in the sequencing data of a study of cytomegalovirus exposure and HLA in healthy donors. Study results and caveats: A prior analysis recorded that most TCR beta V segments were productive about 87% or about 30% of the time. The classifier reportedly diagnosed cytomegalovirus status with high specificity and sensitivity.

PCR primers comprised 60 Vbeta and 13 Jbeta primers. Produced via immunoSEQ multiplex PCR; TCRdb's table is partial and in-frame only. The sample comprises fewer than 200,000 clones, about 70% of which are singletons, and around 4.5% rests with the top ten. Remarks on this clone: Its antigen is undetermined.

Trimming left V 7 bases short and J 6 bases short, with 22 bases between. CDR3 length: 15 residues. Germline V CDR1 and CDR2: SGDLS, YYNGEE. The clonotype comes from a woman under 30 in good health and CMV-seropositive. Sequenced material: PBMCs. This chain uses TRBV9 with TRBJ1-1; D is ambiguous. CDR3 DNA: TGTGCCAGCCGCGGCCTATTGAACCTAAGTTCTGAAGCTTTCTTT. Translation: CASRGLLNLSSEAFF.